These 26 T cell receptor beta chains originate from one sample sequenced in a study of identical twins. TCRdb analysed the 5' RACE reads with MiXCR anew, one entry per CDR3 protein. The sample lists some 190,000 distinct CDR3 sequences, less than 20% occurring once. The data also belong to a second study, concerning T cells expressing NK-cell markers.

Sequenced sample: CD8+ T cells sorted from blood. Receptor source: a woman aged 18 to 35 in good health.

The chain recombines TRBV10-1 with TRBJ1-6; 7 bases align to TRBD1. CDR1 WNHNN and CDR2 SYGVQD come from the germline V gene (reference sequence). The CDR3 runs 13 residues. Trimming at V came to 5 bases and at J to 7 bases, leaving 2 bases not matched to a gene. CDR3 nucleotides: TGCGCCAGCAGTTCAGGGGGAAATTCACCCCTCCACTTT. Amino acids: CASSSGGNSPLHF.

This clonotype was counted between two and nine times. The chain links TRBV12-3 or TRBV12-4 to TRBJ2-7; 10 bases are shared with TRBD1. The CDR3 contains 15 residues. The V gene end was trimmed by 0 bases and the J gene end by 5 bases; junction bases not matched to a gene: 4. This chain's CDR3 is CASSLAGQGINEQYF. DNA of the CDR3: TGTGCCAGCAGTTTAGCGGGACAGGGGATTAACGAGCAGTACTTC.

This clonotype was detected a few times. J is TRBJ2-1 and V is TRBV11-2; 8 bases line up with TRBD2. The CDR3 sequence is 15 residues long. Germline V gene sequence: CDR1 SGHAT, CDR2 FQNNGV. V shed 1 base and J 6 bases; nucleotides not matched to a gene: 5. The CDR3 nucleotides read TGTGCCAGCAGCTTAGCCTTCGGGACTAGCAATGAGCAGTTCTTC. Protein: CASSLAFGTSNEQFF.

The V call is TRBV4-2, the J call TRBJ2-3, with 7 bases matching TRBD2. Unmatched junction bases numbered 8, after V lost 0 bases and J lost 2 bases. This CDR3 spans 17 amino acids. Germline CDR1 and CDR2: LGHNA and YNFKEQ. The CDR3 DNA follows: TGTGCCAGCAGCCAAGAGTCGCAGCGGGGACTCACAGATACGCAGTATTTT. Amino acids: CASSQESQRGLTDTQYF.

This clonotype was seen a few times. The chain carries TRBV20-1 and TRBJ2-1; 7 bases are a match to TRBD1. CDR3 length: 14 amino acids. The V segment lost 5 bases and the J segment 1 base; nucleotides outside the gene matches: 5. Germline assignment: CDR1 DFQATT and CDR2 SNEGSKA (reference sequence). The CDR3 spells CSAQTGLSYNEQFF. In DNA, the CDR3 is TGCAGTGCTCAGACAGGGCTATCCTACAATGAGCAGTTCTTC.

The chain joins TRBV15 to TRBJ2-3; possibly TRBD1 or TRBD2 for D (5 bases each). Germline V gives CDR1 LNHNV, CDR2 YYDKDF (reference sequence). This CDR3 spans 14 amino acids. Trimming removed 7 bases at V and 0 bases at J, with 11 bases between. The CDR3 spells CATTPGASTDTQYF. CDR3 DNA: TGTGCCACCACCCCCGGGGCTAGCACAGATACGCAGTATTTT.

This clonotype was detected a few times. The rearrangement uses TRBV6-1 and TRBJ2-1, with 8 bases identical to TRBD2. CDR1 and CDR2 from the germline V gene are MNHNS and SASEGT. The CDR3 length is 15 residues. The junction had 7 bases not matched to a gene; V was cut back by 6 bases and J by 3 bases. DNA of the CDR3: TGTGCCAGCAGGTCTAGCGGGCATATCTACAATGAGCAGTTCTTC. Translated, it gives CASRSSGHIYNEQFF.

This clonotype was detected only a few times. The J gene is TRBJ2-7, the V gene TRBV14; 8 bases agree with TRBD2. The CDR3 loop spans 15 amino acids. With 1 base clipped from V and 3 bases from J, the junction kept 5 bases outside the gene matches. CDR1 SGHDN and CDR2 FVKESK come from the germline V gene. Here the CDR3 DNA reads TGTGCCAGCAGCCAAGTCGGGGGGGCTTTCTACGAGCAGTACTTC. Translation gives CASSQVGGAFYEQYF.

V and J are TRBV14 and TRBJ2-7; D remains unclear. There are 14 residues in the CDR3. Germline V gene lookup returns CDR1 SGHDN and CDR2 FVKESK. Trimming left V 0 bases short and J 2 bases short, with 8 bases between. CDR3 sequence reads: CASSQDQQPYEQYF. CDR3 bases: TGTGCCAGCAGCCAAGATCAACAGCCCTACGAGCAGTACTTC.

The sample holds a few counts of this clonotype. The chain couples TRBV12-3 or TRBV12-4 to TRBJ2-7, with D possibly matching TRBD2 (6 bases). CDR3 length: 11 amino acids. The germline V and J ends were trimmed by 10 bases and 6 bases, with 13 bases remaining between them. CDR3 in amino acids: CATSAGGEQYF. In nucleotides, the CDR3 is TGTGCCACCTCAGCCGGGGGCGAGCAGTACTTC.

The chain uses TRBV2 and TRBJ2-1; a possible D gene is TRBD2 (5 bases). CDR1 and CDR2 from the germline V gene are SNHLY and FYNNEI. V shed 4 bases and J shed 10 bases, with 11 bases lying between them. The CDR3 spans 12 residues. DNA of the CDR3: TGTGCCAGCAGTGGATCCCGGGGAGAGCAGTTCTTC. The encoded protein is CASSGSRGEQFF.

The chain's CDR3 is CASSLSRSHELRDGYTF. CDR3 coding DNA: TGTGCCAGCAGCTTATCCCGCTCCCATGAACTACGGGATGGCTACACCTTC. The gene calls are TRBV7-9 and TRBJ1-2; D gene uncertain. The V end lost 2 bases, the J end lost 6 bases, and 22 bases lay between the germline ends. Germline V gene data show CDR1 as SEHNR and CDR2 as FQNEAQ (reference sequence). This CDR3 spans 17 amino acids.

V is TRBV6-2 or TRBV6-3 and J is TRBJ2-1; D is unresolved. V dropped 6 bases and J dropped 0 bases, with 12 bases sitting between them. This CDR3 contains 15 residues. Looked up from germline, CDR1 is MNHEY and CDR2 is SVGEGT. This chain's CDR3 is CASSLTENSYNEQFF. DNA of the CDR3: TGTGCCAGCAGCCTGACCGAAAACTCCTACAATGAGCAGTTCTTC.

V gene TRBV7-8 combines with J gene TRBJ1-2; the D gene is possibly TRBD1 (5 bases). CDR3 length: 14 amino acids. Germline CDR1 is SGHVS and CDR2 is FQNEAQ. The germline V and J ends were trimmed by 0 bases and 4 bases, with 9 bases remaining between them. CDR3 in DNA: TGTGCCAGCAGCTTAGCCCCAGGGTCCTATGGCTACACCTTC. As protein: CASSLAPGSYGYTF.

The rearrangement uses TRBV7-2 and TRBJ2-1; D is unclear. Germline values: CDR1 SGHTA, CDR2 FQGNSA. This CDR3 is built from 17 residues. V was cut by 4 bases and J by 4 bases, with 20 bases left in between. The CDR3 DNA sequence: TGTGCCAGCAGCTCCCCTCGTAGTCCTACCCCTTACAATGAGCAGTTCTTC. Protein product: CASSSPRSPTPYNEQFF.

CDR3: CSATAGSSGRLTDTQYF. In DNA, the CDR3 is TGCAGTGCTACGGCGGGGAGTAGCGGGAGATTAACAGATACGCAGTATTTT. The rearrangement uses TRBV20-1 and TRBJ2-3; 9 nucleotides align to TRBD2. This CDR3 region has 17 residues. The ends lost 4 bases at V and 3 bases at J; junction bases unmatched: 14. Looked up from germline, CDR1 is DFQATT and CDR2 is SNEGSKA (reference sequence).

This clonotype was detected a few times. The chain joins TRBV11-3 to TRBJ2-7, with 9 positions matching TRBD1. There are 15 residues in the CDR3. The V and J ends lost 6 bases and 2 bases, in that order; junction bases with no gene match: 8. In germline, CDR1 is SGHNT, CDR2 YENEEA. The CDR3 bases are TGTGCCAGCAGTCAAAGGACAGGGGCCCCCTACGAGCAGTACTTC. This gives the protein CASSQRTGAPYEQYF.

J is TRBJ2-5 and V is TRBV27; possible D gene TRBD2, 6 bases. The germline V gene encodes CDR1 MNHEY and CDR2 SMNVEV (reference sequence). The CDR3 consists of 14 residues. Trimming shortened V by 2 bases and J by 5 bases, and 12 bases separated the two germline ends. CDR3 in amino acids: CASSLARAGETQYF. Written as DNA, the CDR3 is TGTGCCAGCAGTTTAGCAAGGGCGGGGGAGACCCAGTACTTC.

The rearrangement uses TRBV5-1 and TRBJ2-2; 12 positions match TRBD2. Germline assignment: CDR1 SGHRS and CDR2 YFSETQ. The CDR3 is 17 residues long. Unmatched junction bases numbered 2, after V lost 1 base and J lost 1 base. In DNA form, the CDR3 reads TGCGCCAGCAGCTTGAAGACTAGCGGGGGGAACACCGGGGAGCTGTTTTTT. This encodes CASSLKTSGGNTGELFF.

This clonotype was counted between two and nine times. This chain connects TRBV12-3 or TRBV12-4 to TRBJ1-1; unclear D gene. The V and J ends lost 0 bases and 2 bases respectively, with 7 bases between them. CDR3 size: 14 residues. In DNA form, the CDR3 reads TGTGCCAGCAGTTTAGCGCTTTTCAACACTGAAGCTTTCTTT. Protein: CASSLALFNTEAFF.

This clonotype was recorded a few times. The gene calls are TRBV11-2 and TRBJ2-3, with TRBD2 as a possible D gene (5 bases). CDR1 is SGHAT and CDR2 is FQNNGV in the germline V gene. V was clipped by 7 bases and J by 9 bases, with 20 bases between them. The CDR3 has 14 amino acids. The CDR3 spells CASTLSGLERTQYF. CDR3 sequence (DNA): TGTGCCAGCACCCTTTCCGGTTTGGAGCGGACGCAGTATTTT.

Here the CDR3 reads CASSPYGADTQYF. CDR3 DNA sequence: TGTGCCAGCTCACCATATGGGGCAGATACGCAGTATTTT. The chain links TRBV18 to TRBJ2-3; no definite D call. Trimming took off 2 bases at V and 4 bases at J, with 7 bases between the two ends. The CDR3 sequence is 13 residues long. Looked up from germline, CDR1 is KGHSH and CDR2 is LQKENI.

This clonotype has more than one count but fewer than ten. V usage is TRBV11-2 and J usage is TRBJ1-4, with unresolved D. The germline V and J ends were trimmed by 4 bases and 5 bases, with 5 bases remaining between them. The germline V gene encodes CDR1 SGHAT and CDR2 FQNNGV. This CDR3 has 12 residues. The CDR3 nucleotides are TGTGCCAGCAGCTCCCTAAATGAAAAACTGTTTTTT. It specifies CASSSLNEKLFF.

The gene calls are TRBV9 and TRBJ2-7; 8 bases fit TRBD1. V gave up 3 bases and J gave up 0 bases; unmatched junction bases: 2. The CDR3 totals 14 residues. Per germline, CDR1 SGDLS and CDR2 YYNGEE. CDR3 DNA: TGTGCCAGCAGCGCAACAGGGGGCTCCTACGAGCAGTACTTC. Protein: CASSATGGSYEQYF.

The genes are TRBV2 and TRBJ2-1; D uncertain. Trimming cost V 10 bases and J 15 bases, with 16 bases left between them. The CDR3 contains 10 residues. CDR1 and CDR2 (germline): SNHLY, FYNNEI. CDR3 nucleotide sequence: TGTGCCACCCTGGGTCTTCTTTCGTTCTTC. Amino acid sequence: CATLGLLSFF. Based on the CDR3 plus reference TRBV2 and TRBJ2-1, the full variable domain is EPEVTQTPSHQVTQMGQEVILRCVPISNHLYFYWYRQILGQKVEFLVSFYNNEISEKSEIFDDQFSVERPDGSNFTLKIRSTKLEDSAMYFCATLGLLSFFGPGTRLTVL.

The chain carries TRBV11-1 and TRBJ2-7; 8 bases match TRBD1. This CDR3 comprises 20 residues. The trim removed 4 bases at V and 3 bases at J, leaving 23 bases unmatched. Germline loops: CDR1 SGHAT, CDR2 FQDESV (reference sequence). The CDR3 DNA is TGTGCCAGCAGCTCGAACGCCGGGACAGGCGGACGTCCTAGGGTCTACGAGCAGTACTTC. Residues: CASSSNAGTGGRPRVYEQYF.